This TCR beta chain was identified in a study of control samples from healthy donors and cancer patients. Profiling relied on immunoSEQ multiplex PCR, and the TCRdb table lists in-frame clones only, not all of them. The sample includes fewer than 110,000 clones, approximately 90% of them seen just once. Germline values: CDR1 SGDLS, CDR2 YYNGEE. V gave up 0 bases and J gave up 10 bases, with 20 bases separating them. The CDR3 is 16 residues long. This sequence was found in a man aged 25 to 45 in good health. Sequencing used blood. The genes are TRBV9 and TRBJ2-1; possibly TRBD1 or TRBD2 for D (5 bases each). CDR3 sequence reads: CASSVGLAGTLLEQFF. Written as DNA, the CDR3 is TGTGCCAGCAGCGTAGGACTGGCAGGGACCCTCTTAGAGCAGTTCTTC.